A selection of T cell receptor beta chains follows, all from one sample in a study of identical twins. One entry per CDR3 protein, called by TCRdb with MiXCR from the 5' RACE reads. The sample lists 500,000 to 550,000 distinct CDR3 sequences, around 20% seen once, with about 0.93% in the top ten. Another study also made use of these data, one on T cells expressing NK-cell markers.

Sequenced material: CD4+ T cells sorted from blood. The receptors originated from a woman aged 18-35 years in good health. Both conserved end residues are part of each CDR3. The D gene is left open where the match is weak. Where a row states a size, it is once, few, many or the class of an expanded clone; other rows omit it.

v_call	j_call	clone_size	d_call	cdr3_aa	cdr3_nt
TRBV12-3/TRBV12-4	TRBJ2-7	.	TRBD1	CASSFMGQVREQYF	TGTGCCAGCAGTTTTATGGGACAGGTGAGAGAGCAGTACTTC
TRBV6-2/TRBV6-3	TRBJ2-1	.	.	CASSYSSLSSYNEQFF	TGTGCCAGCAGTTACTCAAGCCTAAGCTCCTACAATGAGCAGTTCTTC
TRBV5-1	TRBJ2-3	few	TRBD1	CASRQGPRTDTQYF	TGCGCCAGCAGACAGGGGCCCCGCACAGATACGCAGTATTTT
TRBV7-9	TRBJ1-4	few	.	CASSEAYEKLFF	TGTGCCAGCAGCGAGGCCTACGAAAAACTGTTTTTT
TRBV19	TRBJ2-7	.	TRBD1	CASNGQGSYEQYF	TGTGCCAGTAACGGACAGGGATCCTACGAGCAGTACTTC
TRBV12-3/TRBV12-4	TRBJ2-7	.	.	CASSLESGPYEQYF	TGTGCCAGCAGTTTGGAGAGCGGACCCTACGAGCAGTACTTC
TRBV20-1	TRBJ2-7	once	TRBD1	CSASRRDRGPYEQYF	TGCAGTGCTTCGCGCCGGGACAGGGGACCCTACGAGCAGTACTTC
TRBV18	TRBJ2-3	.	.	CSSDPSTDTQYF	TGTAGCAGCGACCCTAGCACAGATACGCAGTATTTT
TRBV27	TRBJ2-7	.	TRBD2	CASSLLAGSSAPYEQYF	TGTGCCAGCAGTTTATTAGCGGGCTCATCCGCCCCCTACGAGCAGTACTTC
TRBV18	TRBJ1-2	many	TRBD1	CASSPQTGTHGYTF	TGTGCCAGCTCACCCCAGACAGGGACGCATGGCTACACCTTC
TRBV6-2/TRBV6-3	TRBJ2-5	.	.	CASSYPRGAKETQYF	TGTGCCAGCAGTTACCCCAGGGGAGCGAAGGAGACCCAGTACTTC
TRBV7-9	TRBJ2-1	.	.	CASNFGSARNNEQFF	TGTGCCAGCAACTTCGGGAGTGCAAGGAACAATGAGCAGTTCTTC
TRBV7-2	TRBJ2-3	few	.	CASSLAGNTQYF	TGTGCCAGCAGCTTGGCAGGGAATACGCAGTATTTT
TRBV20-1	TRBJ2-7	few	.	CSASRSGLEQYF	TGCAGTGCTAGCAGGTCAGGGCTCGAGCAGTACTTC
TRBV9	TRBJ1-1	.	TRBD1	CASSGGQGAATEAFF	TGTGCCAGCAGCGGGGGACAGGGGGCTGCCACTGAAGCTTTCTTT
TRBV7-6	TRBJ2-6	few	.	CASSRLAGANVLTF	TGTGCCAGCAGCCGCCTGGCCGGGGCCAACGTCCTGACTTTC
TRBV14	TRBJ2-7	few	.	CASSSHLGSEQYF	TGTGCCAGCAGCTCCCATTTAGGGTCCGAGCAGTACTTC
TRBV7-6	TRBJ1-4	few	.	CASSLEATTNEKLFF	TGTGCCAGCAGCTTAGAAGCAACAACTAATGAAAAACTGTTTTTT
TRBV20-1	TRBJ2-5	few	.	CSARDYQETQYF	TGCAGTGCCCGGGACTACCAAGAGACCCAGTACTTC
TRBV7-3	TRBJ1-4	.	.	CASSPAGGTNEKLFF	TGTGCCAGCAGCCCTGCGGGGGGAACTAATGAAAAACTGTTTTTT
TRBV20-1	TRBJ2-7	many	.	CSARAGSEQYF	TGCAGTGCTAGAGCGGGGAGCGAGCAGTACTTC
TRBV19	TRBJ1-1	.	.	CASSMRGRVRDTEAFF	TGTGCCAGTAGTATGAGGGGCAGGGTGCGTGACACTGAAGCTTTCTTT
TRBV5-1	TRBJ1-2	few	.	CASSLEGDYGYTF	TGCGCCAGCAGCTTGGAGGGGGACTATGGCTACACCTTC
TRBV20-1	TRBJ1-2	few	.	CSAPRGARYGYTF	TGCAGTGCCCCCCGGGGGGCACGGTATGGCTACACCTTC
TRBV20-1	TRBJ2-3	many	.	CSASGDTDTQYF	TGCAGTGCCTCGGGGGACACAGATACGCAGTATTTT
TRBV6-1	TRBJ2-1	.	TRBD1	CASRIQGFGYNEQFF	TGTGCCAGCAGGATACAGGGGTTCGGATACAATGAGCAGTTCTTC
TRBV5-1	TRBJ1-1	few	.	CASTPGHQMNTEAFF	TGCGCCAGCACCCCGGGACACCAAATGAACACTGAAGCTTTCTTT
TRBV27	TRBJ2-7	few	.	CASSFQRGGLYEQYF	TGTGCCAGCAGTTTCCAGAGGGGGGGTCTCTACGAGCAGTACTTC
TRBV20-1	TRBJ2-1	.	TRBD2	CSASRTSGSYNEQFF	TGCAGTGCTAGCAGGACTAGCGGGAGTTACAATGAGCAGTTCTTC
TRBV27	TRBJ2-7	.	.	CAKTGSSYEQYF	TGTGCCAAAACGGGGTCATCCTACGAGCAGTACTTC
TRBV12-3/TRBV12-4	TRBJ1-5	many	TRBD1	CASSRGTGVGQPQHF	TGTGCCAGCAGCCGCGGGACAGGGGTTGGTCAGCCCCAGCATTTT
TRBV7-2	TRBJ1-6	.	.	CASSSRDVNNSPLHF	TGTGCCAGCAGCTCACGGGACGTCAATAATTCACCCCTCCACTTT
TRBV10-3	TRBJ2-7	.	TRBD1	CAIRTGFSSYEQYF	TGTGCCATCAGGACAGGGTTTTCCTCCTACGAGCAGTACTTC
TRBV10-1	TRBJ2-3	few	TRBD2	CASSDAGGTGTDTQYF	TGCGCCAGCAGTGATGCGGGGGGGACGGGGACAGATACGCAGTATTTT
TRBV7-9	TRBJ1-3	.	.	CASSGGGWVPTGNTIYF	TGTGCCAGCAGCGGAGGAGGATGGGTGCCTACTGGAAACACCATATATTTT
TRBV5-1	TRBJ2-3	.	TRBD1	CASSPRQGWSDTQYF	TGCGCCAGCAGCCCCCGACAGGGATGGTCAGATACGCAGTATTTT
TRBV4-2	TRBJ2-7	many	.	CASSQDGSLRNYEQYF	TGTGCCAGCAGCCAAGATGGGTCCCTAAGAAACTACGAGCAGTACTTC
TRBV5-6	TRBJ1-1	.	.	CASSLSSTEAFF	TGTGCCAGCAGCTTAAGTAGTACTGAAGCTTTCTTT
TRBV12-3/TRBV12-4	TRBJ1-6	few	TRBD1	CASRWDRTSSYNSPLHF	TGTGCCAGCAGATGGGACAGGACAAGCTCCTATAATTCACCCCTCCACTTT
TRBV4-3	TRBJ2-3	many	.	CASSQDSADTQYF	TGCGCCAGCAGCCAAGATAGTGCGGATACGCAGTATTTT
TRBV20-1	TRBJ2-7	.	.	CSARDIRAGLSYEQYF	TGCAGTGCTAGAGATATAAGGGCAGGACTCTCCTACGAGCAGTACTTC
TRBV12-3/TRBV12-4	TRBJ2-7	few	TRBD2	CASSERGVSYEQYF	TGTGCCAGCAGTGAGCGGGGGGTCTCCTACGAGCAGTACTTC